This TCR beta chain was identified during a study of early T cells in non-severe SARS-CoV-2 infection. Study-level information: Alpha and beta chains were unpaired, from unsorted whole-blood bulk RNA. Study conclusions and caveats: Private and CD4 specificities were missed by VDJdb matching, which favored anti-spike CD8 responses.

There are many counts of this clonotype. No antigen is known for it. Unique molecular identifiers tagged individual cDNA molecules. TCRdb re-called the 5' RACE reads with MiXCR, one entry per CDR3 protein. The sample holds some 61,000 distinct CDR3 sequences, 10% seen once. V gave up 5 bases and J gave up 6 bases; unmatched junction bases: 4. CDR1 is MNHEY, CDR2 SVGEGT, per germline. The CDR3 is 13 residues long. The receptor's source is an adult who was a healthcare worker with PCR-confirmed SARS-CoV-2 infection or an uninfected control (not recorded which). The rearrangement joins TRBV6-2 or TRBV6-3 to TRBJ1-5, with 7 bases aligning to TRBD1. Sequencing input: whole blood. In nucleotides, the CDR3 is TGTGCCAGCAGTCTGACAGGGACTCAGCCCCAGCATTTT. Its protein product is CASSLTGTQPQHF.